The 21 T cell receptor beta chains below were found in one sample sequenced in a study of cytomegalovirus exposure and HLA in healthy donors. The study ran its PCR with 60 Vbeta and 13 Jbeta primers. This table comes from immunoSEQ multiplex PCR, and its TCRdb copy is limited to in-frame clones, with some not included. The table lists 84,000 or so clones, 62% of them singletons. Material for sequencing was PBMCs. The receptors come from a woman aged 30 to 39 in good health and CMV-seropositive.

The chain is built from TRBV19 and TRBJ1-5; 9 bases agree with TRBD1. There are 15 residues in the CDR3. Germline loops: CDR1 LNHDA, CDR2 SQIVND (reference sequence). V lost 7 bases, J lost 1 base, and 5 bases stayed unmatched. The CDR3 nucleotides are TGTGCCAGTAAGAGCGACAGGGGGAGCAATCAGCCCCAGCATTTT. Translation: CASKSDRGSNQPQHF.

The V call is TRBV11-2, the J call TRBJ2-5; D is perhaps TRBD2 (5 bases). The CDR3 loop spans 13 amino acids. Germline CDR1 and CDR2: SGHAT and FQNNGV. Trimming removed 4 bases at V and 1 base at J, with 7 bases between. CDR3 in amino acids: CASSSGVQETQYF. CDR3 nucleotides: TGTGCCAGCAGCTCCGGGGTCCAAGAGACCCAGTACTTC.

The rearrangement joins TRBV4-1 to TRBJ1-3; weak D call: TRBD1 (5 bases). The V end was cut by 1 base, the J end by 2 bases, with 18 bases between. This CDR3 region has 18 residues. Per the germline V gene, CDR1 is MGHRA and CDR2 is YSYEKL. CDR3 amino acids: CASSQGGGGKGTGNTIYF. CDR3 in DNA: TGCGCCAGCAGCCAAGGCGGTGGGGGGAAAGGTACTGGAAACACCATATATTTT.

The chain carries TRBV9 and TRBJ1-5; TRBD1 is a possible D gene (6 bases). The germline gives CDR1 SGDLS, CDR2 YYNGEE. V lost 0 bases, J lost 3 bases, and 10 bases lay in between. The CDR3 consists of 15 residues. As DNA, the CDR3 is TGTGCCAGCAGCGTAGGGGGGCTTAACAATCAGCCCCAGCATTTT. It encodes CASSVGGLNNQPQHF. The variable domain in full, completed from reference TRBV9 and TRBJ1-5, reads DSGVTQTPKHLITATGQRVTLRCSPRSGDLSVYWYQQSLDQGLQFLIQYYNGEERAKGNILERFSAQQFPDLHSELNLSSLELGDSALYFCASSVGGLNNQPQHFGDGTRLSIL.

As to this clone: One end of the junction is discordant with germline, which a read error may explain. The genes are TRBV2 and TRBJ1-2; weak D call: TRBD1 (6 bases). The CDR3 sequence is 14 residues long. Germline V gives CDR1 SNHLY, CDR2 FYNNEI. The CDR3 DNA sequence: TGTGCCAGCGGGGCAGGGGTCGTTAACTATGGCTGCACCTTC. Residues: CASGAGVVNYGCTF. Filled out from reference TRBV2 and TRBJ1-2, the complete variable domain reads EPEVTQTPSHQVTQMGQEVILRCVPISNHLYFYWYRQILGQKVEFLVSFYNNEISEKSEIFDDQFSVERPDGSNFTLKIRSTKLEDSAMYFCASGAGVVNYGCTFGSGTRLTVV.

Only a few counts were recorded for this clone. CDR3: CAWSVLGDTDTQYF. The CDR3, as DNA: TGTGCCTGGAGTGTACTCGGGGACACAGATACGCAGTATTTT. The V call is TRBV30, the J call TRBJ2-3; TRBD2 might be the D (5 bases). CDR3 size: 14 residues. V was cut by 0 bases and J by 2 bases, with 9 bases left in between. Germline V lookup: CDR1 GTSNPN, CDR2 SVGIG (reference sequence).

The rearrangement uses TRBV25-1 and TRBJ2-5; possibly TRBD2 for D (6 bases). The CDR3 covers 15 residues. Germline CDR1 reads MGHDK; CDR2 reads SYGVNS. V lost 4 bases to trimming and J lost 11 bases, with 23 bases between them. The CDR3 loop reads CASSAAGTQWREQYF. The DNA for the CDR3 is TGTGCCAGCAGTGCAGCCGGGACGCAATGGAGGGAGCAGTACTTC.

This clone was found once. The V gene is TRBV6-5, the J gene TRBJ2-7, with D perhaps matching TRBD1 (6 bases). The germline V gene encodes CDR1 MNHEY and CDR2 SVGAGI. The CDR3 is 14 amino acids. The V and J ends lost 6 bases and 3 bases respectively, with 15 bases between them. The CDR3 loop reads CASRPRGRGYEQYF. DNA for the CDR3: TGTGCCAGCAGGCCCAGGGGCAGGGGCTACGAGCAGTACTTC.

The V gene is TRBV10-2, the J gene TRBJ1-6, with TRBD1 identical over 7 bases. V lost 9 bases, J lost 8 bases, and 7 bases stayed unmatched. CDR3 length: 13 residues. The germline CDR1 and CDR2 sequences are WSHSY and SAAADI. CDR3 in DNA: TGCGCCAGTTCCCGGGACAGCTATTCACCCCTCCACTTT. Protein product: CASSRDSYSPLHF.

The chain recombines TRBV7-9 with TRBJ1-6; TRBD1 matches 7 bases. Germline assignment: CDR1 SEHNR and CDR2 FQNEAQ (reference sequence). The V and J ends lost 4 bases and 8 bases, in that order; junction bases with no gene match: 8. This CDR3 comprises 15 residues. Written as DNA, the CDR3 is TGTGCCAGCAGCTCACAGGGGACGGGGGATTCACCCCTCCACTTT. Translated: CASSSQGTGDSPLHF. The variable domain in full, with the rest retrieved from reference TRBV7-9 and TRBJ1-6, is DTGVSQNPRHKITKRGQNVTFRCDPISEHNRLYWYRQTLGQGPEFLTYFQNEAQLEKSRLLSDRFSAERPKGSFSTLEIQRTEQGDSAMYLCASSSQGTGDSPLHFGNGTRLTVT.

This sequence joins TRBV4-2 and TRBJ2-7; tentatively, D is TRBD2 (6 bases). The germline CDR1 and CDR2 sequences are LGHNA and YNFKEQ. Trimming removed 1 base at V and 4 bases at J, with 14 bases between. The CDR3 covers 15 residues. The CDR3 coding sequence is TGTGCCAGCAGCCAAGTGGGGCAGGACTATTACGAGCAGTACTTC. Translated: CASSQVGQDYYEQYF.

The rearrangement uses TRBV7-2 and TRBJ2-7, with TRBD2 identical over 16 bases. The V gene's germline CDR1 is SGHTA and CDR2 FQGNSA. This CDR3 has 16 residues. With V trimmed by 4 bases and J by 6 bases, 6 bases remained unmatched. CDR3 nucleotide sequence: TGTGCCAGCAGCTCGGGACTAGCGGGGGGGCTCGGCGAGCAGTACTTC. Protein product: CASSSGLAGGLGEQYF.

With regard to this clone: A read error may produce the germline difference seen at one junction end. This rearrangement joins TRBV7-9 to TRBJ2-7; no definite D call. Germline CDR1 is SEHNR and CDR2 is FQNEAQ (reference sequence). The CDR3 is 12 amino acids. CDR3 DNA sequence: TGTTCCAGCACCAATGCAGGTGACGAGCAGTACTTC. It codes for CSSTNAGDEQYF.

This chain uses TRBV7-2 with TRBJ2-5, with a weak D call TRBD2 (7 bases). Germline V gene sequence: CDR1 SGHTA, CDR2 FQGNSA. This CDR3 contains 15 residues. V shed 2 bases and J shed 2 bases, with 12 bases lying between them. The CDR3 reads CASSLFAGAQETQYF. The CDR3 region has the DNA TGTGCCAGCAGCTTATTCGCGGGGGCACAAGAGACCCAGTACTTC.

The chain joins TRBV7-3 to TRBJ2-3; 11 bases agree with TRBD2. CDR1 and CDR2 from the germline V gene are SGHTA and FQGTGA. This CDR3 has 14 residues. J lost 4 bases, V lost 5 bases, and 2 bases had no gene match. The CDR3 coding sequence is TGTGCCAGCAGCGTTAGCGGGGGGGCAGATACGCAGTATTTT. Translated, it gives CASSVSGGADTQYF.

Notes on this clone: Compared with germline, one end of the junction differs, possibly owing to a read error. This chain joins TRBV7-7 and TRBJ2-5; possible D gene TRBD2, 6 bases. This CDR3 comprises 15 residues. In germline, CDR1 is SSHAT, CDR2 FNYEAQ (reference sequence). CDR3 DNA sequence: TGTGCTAGCAGCTTAACGGGACTGGACCAAGAGACCCAGTACTTC. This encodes CASSLTGLDQETQYF.

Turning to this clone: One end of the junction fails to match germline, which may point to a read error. CDR3 in amino acids: CASSVDQGSYGYPF. The CDR3 DNA sequence: TGTGCCAGCAGCGTAGATCAGGGGTCCTATGGCTACCCCTTC. This rearrangement joins TRBV9 to TRBJ1-2, with D perhaps TRBD1 (6 bases). The CDR3 is made up of 14 amino acids. Germline CDR1 reads SGDLS; CDR2 reads YYNGEE.

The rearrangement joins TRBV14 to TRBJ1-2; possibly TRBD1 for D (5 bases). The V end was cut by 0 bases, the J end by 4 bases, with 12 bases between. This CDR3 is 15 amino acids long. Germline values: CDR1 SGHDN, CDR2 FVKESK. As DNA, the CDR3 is TGTGCCAGCAGCCAAGATCGAAGGGGCCCCTATGGCTACACCTTC. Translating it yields CASSQDRRGPYGYTF.

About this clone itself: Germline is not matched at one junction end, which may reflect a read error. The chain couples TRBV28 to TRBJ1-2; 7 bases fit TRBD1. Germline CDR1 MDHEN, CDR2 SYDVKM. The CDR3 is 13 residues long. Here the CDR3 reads CASRSGTAYGYPF. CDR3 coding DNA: TGTGCCAGCAGGAGTGGGACAGCCTATGGCTACCCCTTC.

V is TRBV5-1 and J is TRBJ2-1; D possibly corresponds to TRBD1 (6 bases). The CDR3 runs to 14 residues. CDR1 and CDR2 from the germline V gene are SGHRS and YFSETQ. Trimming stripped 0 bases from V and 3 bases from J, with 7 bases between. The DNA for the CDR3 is TGCGCCAGCAGCTTGGGACAGGTCTACAATGAGCAGTTCTTC. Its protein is CASSLGQVYNEQFF.

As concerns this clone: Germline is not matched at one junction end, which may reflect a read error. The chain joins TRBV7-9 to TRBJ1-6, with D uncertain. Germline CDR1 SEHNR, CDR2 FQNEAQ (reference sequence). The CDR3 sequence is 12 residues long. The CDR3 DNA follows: TGTTCCAGCAGCGACAATAATTCACCCCTCCACTTT. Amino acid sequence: CSSSDNNSPLHF.